These T cell receptor beta chains were read from a single sample in a study of identical twins. MiXCR was run by TCRdb on the 5' RACE reads, yielding one entry per CDR3 protein. The sample lists hundreds of thousands of distinct CDR3 sequences, 15% to 20% occurring once. A further study also used this sample, focusing on T cells expressing NK-cell markers.

The specimen was PBMCs. The source of these receptors is a woman aged 18-29 years in good health. The CDR3 runs from the conserved cysteine through the conserved F or W. Fields, in order: CDR3 protein, CDR3 DNA, V gene, D gene, clone size, CDR3 length, J gene. The D gene is left open where the match is weak. Rows may omit the clone size; those that give it use once, few, many or a size class.

CDR3 protein: CATSGRGQGWTQPQHF
CDR3 DNA: TGTGCCACCAGCGGCCGGGGACAGGGGTGGACTCAGCCCCAGCATTTT
V gene: TRBV15
D gene: TRBD1
clone size: few
CDR3 length: 16
J gene: TRBJ1-5

CDR3 protein: CASSLGGFTEAFF
CDR3 DNA: TGTGCCAGCAGTTTGGGGGGATTCACTGAAGCTTTCTTT
V gene: TRBV12-3/TRBV12-4
D gene: -
clone size: many
CDR3 length: 13
J gene: TRBJ1-1

CDR3 protein: CASSRPGVSNIYEQYF
CDR3 DNA: TGTGCCAGCAGTCGCCCCGGGGTGTCAAACATCTACGAGCAGTACTTC
V gene: TRBV6-2/TRBV6-3
D gene: -
clone size: few
CDR3 length: 16
J gene: TRBJ2-7

CDR3 protein: CASTPLAGVENEQFF
CDR3 DNA: TGTGCCAGCACCCCACTAGCGGGAGTTGAAAATGAGCAGTTCTTC
V gene: TRBV7-6
D gene: TRBD2
clone size: -
CDR3 length: 15
J gene: TRBJ2-1

CDR3 protein: CASIRWVAGGFNEQFF
CDR3 DNA: TGTGCCAGCATACGATGGGTAGCGGGGGGGTTTAATGAGCAGTTCTTC
V gene: TRBV12-3/TRBV12-4
D gene: TRBD2
clone size: -
CDR3 length: 16
J gene: TRBJ2-1

CDR3 protein: CASSPGGGQPQHF
CDR3 DNA: TGTGCCAGCAGCCCTGGGGGAGGACAGCCCCAGCATTTT
V gene: TRBV12-3/TRBV12-4
D gene: -
clone size: many
CDR3 length: 13
J gene: TRBJ1-5

CDR3 protein: CASSLPEVLYTQYF
CDR3 DNA: TGCGCCAGCAGCCTCCCCGAGGTTTTGTACACGCAGTATTTT
V gene: TRBV5-1
D gene: -
clone size: few
CDR3 length: 14
J gene: TRBJ2-3

CDR3 protein: CATSDLQGKLFF
CDR3 DNA: TGTGCCACCAGTGATCTACAGGGAAAACTGTTTTTT
V gene: TRBV24-1
D gene: -
clone size: -
CDR3 length: 12
J gene: TRBJ1-4

CDR3 protein: CASRQTYSIAAEDNEQFF
CDR3 DNA: TGTGCCAGCAGGCAGACCTATTCCATCGCGGCTGAAGACAATGAGCAGTTCTTC
V gene: TRBV3-1
D gene: -
clone size: few
CDR3 length: 18
J gene: TRBJ2-1

CDR3 protein: CATGDRVRYEQYF
CDR3 DNA: TGTGCCACGGGAGACAGGGTTCGCTACGAGCAGTACTTC
V gene: TRBV27
D gene: -
clone size: few
CDR3 length: 13
J gene: TRBJ2-7

CDR3 protein: CSAREPGTSNGELFF
CDR3 DNA: TGCAGTGCTAGAGAGCCCGGGACTAGTAACGGGGAGCTGTTTTTT
V gene: TRBV20-1
D gene: TRBD2
clone size: -
CDR3 length: 15
J gene: TRBJ2-2

CDR3 protein: CASSQDLANYYEQYF
CDR3 DNA: TGCGCCAGCAGCCAAGACTTGGCCAATTACTACGAGCAGTACTTC
V gene: TRBV4-3
D gene: -
clone size: few
CDR3 length: 15
J gene: TRBJ2-7

CDR3 protein: CASTDDYNEQFF
CDR3 DNA: TGTGCCAGTACGGACGACTACAATGAGCAGTTCTTC
V gene: TRBV19
D gene: -
clone size: few
CDR3 length: 12
J gene: TRBJ2-1

CDR3 protein: CASSYGTEQYF
CDR3 DNA: TGTGCCAGCAGTTACGGAACCGAGCAGTACTTC
V gene: TRBV6-5
D gene: -
clone size: -
CDR3 length: 11
J gene: TRBJ2-7

CDR3 protein: CASSLDTSGGARRERGKTQYF
CDR3 DNA: TGTGCCAGCAGCTTAGATACTAGCGGGGGGGCCCGACGGGAGAGGGGCAAGACCCAGTACTTC
V gene: TRBV11-2
D gene: TRBD2
clone size: -
CDR3 length: 21
J gene: TRBJ2-5

CDR3 protein: CSAYNYGYTF
CDR3 DNA: TGCAGTGCTTATAACTATGGCTACACCTTC
V gene: TRBV20-1
D gene: -
clone size: few
CDR3 length: 10
J gene: TRBJ1-2

CDR3 protein: CSVEFGSTDTQYF
CDR3 DNA: TGCAGCGTTGAATTCGGTAGCACAGATACGCAGTATTTT
V gene: TRBV29-1
D gene: -
clone size: -
CDR3 length: 13
J gene: TRBJ2-3

CDR3 protein: CASSHPGFNYEQYF
CDR3 DNA: TGTGCCAGCAGCCACCCGGGGTTTAACTACGAGCAGTACTTC
V gene: TRBV14
D gene: -
clone size: -
CDR3 length: 14
J gene: TRBJ2-7

CDR3 protein: CASSSASGRLDTQYF
CDR3 DNA: TGTGCCAGCAGCTCCGCTAGCGGGAGGCTGGATACGCAGTATTTT
V gene: TRBV7-2
D gene: TRBD2
clone size: many
CDR3 length: 15
J gene: TRBJ2-3

CDR3 protein: CASTPGQNIAKNIQYF
CDR3 DNA: TGTGCCAGCACCCCTGGTCAAAACATAGCCAAAAACATTCAGTACTTC
V gene: TRBV6-1
D gene: -
clone size: -
CDR3 length: 16
J gene: TRBJ2-4

CDR3 protein: CASSLSPASEQYF
CDR3 DNA: TGTGCCAGCAGTTTATCTCCCGCGTCGGAGCAGTACTTC
V gene: TRBV12-3/TRBV12-4
D gene: -
clone size: -
CDR3 length: 13
J gene: TRBJ2-7

CDR3 protein: CASSPLSGVPYNEQFF
CDR3 DNA: TGTGCCAGCAGCCCACTTAGCGGGGTACCCTACAATGAGCAGTTCTTC
V gene: TRBV7-6
D gene: TRBD2
clone size: few
CDR3 length: 16
J gene: TRBJ2-1

CDR3 protein: CASSYQVGTRKQQFF
CDR3 DNA: TGTGCCAGCAGTTATCAAGTCGGTACGAGGAAACAGCAGTTCTTC
V gene: TRBV6-5
D gene: -
clone size: -
CDR3 length: 15
J gene: TRBJ2-1

CDR3 protein: CAISGLAGHNEQFF
CDR3 DNA: TGTGCCATCAGTGGTTTAGCGGGCCACAATGAGCAGTTCTTC
V gene: TRBV10-3
D gene: TRBD2
clone size: few
CDR3 length: 14
J gene: TRBJ2-1

CDR3 protein: CSARLAGAQETQYF
CDR3 DNA: TGCAGTGCTAGATTAGCGGGGGCCCAAGAGACCCAGTACTTC
V gene: TRBV20-1
D gene: TRBD2
clone size: -
CDR3 length: 14
J gene: TRBJ2-5

CDR3 protein: CASLTATTGELFF
CDR3 DNA: TGTGCCAGCTTGACAGCCACCACCGGGGAGCTGTTTTTT
V gene: TRBV7-8
D gene: -
clone size: -
CDR3 length: 13
J gene: TRBJ2-2

CDR3 protein: CASSLVRNEQYF
CDR3 DNA: TGTGCCAGCAGCTTAGTCCGAAACGAGCAGTACTTC
V gene: TRBV7-2
D gene: -
clone size: -
CDR3 length: 12
J gene: TRBJ2-7

CDR3 protein: CASSLTDRQFF
CDR3 DNA: TGCGCCAGCAGCTTGACGGATCGTCAGTTCTTC
V gene: TRBV5-1
D gene: -
clone size: -
CDR3 length: 11
J gene: TRBJ2-1

CDR3 protein: CASSYPTGQTF
CDR3 DNA: TGTGCCAGCAGTTACCCAACGGGACAGACTTTT
V gene: TRBV6-2/TRBV6-3
D gene: TRBD1
clone size: few
CDR3 length: 11
J gene: TRBJ1-1

CDR3 protein: CAISPQGAYEQYF
CDR3 DNA: TGTGCCATCAGTCCTCAGGGGGCTTACGAGCAGTACTTC
V gene: TRBV10-3
D gene: TRBD1
clone size: -
CDR3 length: 13
J gene: TRBJ2-7

CDR3 protein: CASSKRMRGRGTDTQYF
CDR3 DNA: TGTGCCAGCAGCAAACGGATGAGGGGCAGGGGTACAGATACGCAGTATTTT
V gene: TRBV21-1
D gene: -
clone size: few
CDR3 length: 17
J gene: TRBJ2-3

CDR3 protein: CASSFMTSGSQETQYF
CDR3 DNA: TGCGCCAGCAGCTTTATGACTAGCGGGAGCCAAGAGACCCAGTACTTC
V gene: TRBV5-1
D gene: TRBD2
clone size: -
CDR3 length: 16
J gene: TRBJ2-5

CDR3 protein: CASSPIAGADTQYF
CDR3 DNA: TGTGCCAGCAGCCCCATAGCGGGAGCAGATACGCAGTATTTT
V gene: TRBV5-1
D gene: TRBD2
clone size: many
CDR3 length: 14
J gene: TRBJ2-3

CDR3 protein: CASNWGGSKAFF
CDR3 DNA: TGTGCCAGCAACTGGGGCGGCAGTAAAGCTTTCTTT
V gene: TRBV12-3/TRBV12-4
D gene: -
clone size: -
CDR3 length: 12
J gene: TRBJ1-1

CDR3 protein: CSVGRDSPNYGYTF
CDR3 DNA: TGCAGCGTCGGAAGGGACAGCCCTAACTATGGCTACACCTTC
V gene: TRBV29-1
D gene: TRBD1
clone size: few
CDR3 length: 14
J gene: TRBJ1-2

CDR3 protein: CASSLEASGGTDTQYF
CDR3 DNA: TGCGCCAGCAGCTTGGAGGCTAGCGGGGGCACAGATACGCAGTATTTT
V gene: TRBV5-1
D gene: TRBD2
clone size: few
CDR3 length: 16
J gene: TRBJ2-3

CDR3 protein: CASRKGPMNTEAFF
CDR3 DNA: TGTGCCAGTCGGAAGGGACCCATGAACACTGAAGCTTTCTTT
V gene: TRBV6-1
D gene: -
clone size: few
CDR3 length: 14
J gene: TRBJ1-1

CDR3 protein: CASKTAGANVLTF
CDR3 DNA: TGTGCCTCTAAAACCGCTGGGGCCAACGTCCTGACTTTC
V gene: TRBV2
D gene: -
clone size: few
CDR3 length: 13
J gene: TRBJ2-6

CDR3 protein: CASSSDRGRSYEQYF
CDR3 DNA: TGTGCCAGCAGCTCGGACAGGGGCCGTTCCTACGAGCAGTACTTC
V gene: TRBV7-2
D gene: TRBD1
clone size: few
CDR3 length: 15
J gene: TRBJ2-7

CDR3 protein: CASRASGNSPLHF
CDR3 DNA: TGTGCCAGCAGGGCCTCGGGGAATTCACCCCTCCACTTT
V gene: TRBV6-6
D gene: -
clone size: few
CDR3 length: 13
J gene: TRBJ1-6

CDR3 protein: CASSLRDVTGELFF
CDR3 DNA: TGTGCCAGCAGCCTTCGGGACGTCACCGGGGAGCTGTTTTTT
V gene: TRBV7-8
D gene: -
clone size: -
CDR3 length: 14
J gene: TRBJ2-2

CDR3 protein: CSAREPGTGGFHGYTF
CDR3 DNA: TGCAGTGCTAGAGAGCCCGGGACAGGCGGTTTTCATGGCTACACCTTC
V gene: TRBV20-1
D gene: TRBD1
clone size: -
CDR3 length: 16
J gene: TRBJ1-2

CDR3 protein: CASSLIAGYTDTQYF
CDR3 DNA: TGTGCCAGCAGCTTAATAGCGGGATACACAGATACGCAGTATTTT
V gene: TRBV7-9
D gene: TRBD2
clone size: few
CDR3 length: 15
J gene: TRBJ2-3

CDR3 protein: CASSRAGVDEQFF
CDR3 DNA: TGTGCCAGCAGCCGAGCGGGAGTGGATGAGCAGTTCTTC
V gene: TRBV3-1
D gene: TRBD2
clone size: -
CDR3 length: 13
J gene: TRBJ2-1

CDR3 protein: CASSPVGGLRSPLHF
CDR3 DNA: TGTGCCAGCAGCCCAGTGGGGGGGTTAAGGTCACCCCTCCACTTT
V gene: TRBV9
D gene: -
clone size: -
CDR3 length: 15
J gene: TRBJ1-6

CDR3 protein: CASSTRGAPRFYEQYF
CDR3 DNA: TGTGCCAGCAGTACCCGGGGTGCCCCCCGTTTTTACGAGCAGTACTTC
V gene: TRBV6-1
D gene: -
clone size: -
CDR3 length: 16
J gene: TRBJ2-7

CDR3 protein: CASSYASGLGGNEQFF
CDR3 DNA: TGTGCCAGCAGTTACGCGTCGGGACTAGGGGGCAATGAGCAGTTCTTC
V gene: TRBV6-2/TRBV6-3
D gene: TRBD2
clone size: -
CDR3 length: 16
J gene: TRBJ2-1

CDR3 protein: CSAIPGLNTEAFF
CDR3 DNA: TGCAGTGCCATCCCCGGCTTGAACACTGAAGCTTTCTTT
V gene: TRBV20-1
D gene: -
clone size: -
CDR3 length: 13
J gene: TRBJ1-1

CDR3 protein: CASSLEVGQRFYNEQFF
CDR3 DNA: TGTGCCAGCAGCTTAGAGGTAGGACAGCGTTTTTACAATGAGCAGTTCTTC
V gene: TRBV11-2
D gene: -
clone size: -
CDR3 length: 17
J gene: TRBJ2-1

CDR3 protein: CASSVRTGENSPLHF
CDR3 DNA: TGCGCCAGCAGCGTACGGACAGGGGAGAATTCACCCCTCCACTTT
V gene: TRBV5-1
D gene: TRBD1
clone size: few
CDR3 length: 15
J gene: TRBJ1-6

CDR3 protein: CAISDSGKYQETQYF
CDR3 DNA: TGTGCCATCAGTGACTCAGGGAAGTACCAAGAGACCCAGTACTTC
V gene: TRBV10-3
D gene: -
clone size: -
CDR3 length: 15
J gene: TRBJ2-5

CDR3 protein: CASTNTGALEQFF
CDR3 DNA: TGTGCCAGCACCAATACCGGGGCCCTCGAGCAGTTCTTC
V gene: TRBV12-3/TRBV12-4
D gene: -
clone size: few
CDR3 length: 13
J gene: TRBJ2-1

CDR3 protein: CASSRPPWGNSGNTIYF
CDR3 DNA: TGCGCCAGCAGCCGGCCCCCGTGGGGCAACTCTGGAAACACCATATATTTT
V gene: TRBV4-1
D gene: -
clone size: -
CDR3 length: 17
J gene: TRBJ1-3

CDR3 protein: CASTQNDGYEQYF
CDR3 DNA: TGTGCCAGCACACAGAACGACGGCTACGAGCAGTACTTC
V gene: TRBV2
D gene: -
clone size: few
CDR3 length: 13
J gene: TRBJ2-7

CDR3 protein: CASGRDRGESGELFF
CDR3 DNA: TGTGCCAGCGGCCGGGACAGGGGTGAATCCGGGGAGCTGTTTTTT
V gene: TRBV7-6
D gene: TRBD1
clone size: -
CDR3 length: 15
J gene: TRBJ2-2

CDR3 protein: CSARARQGKKSPLHF
CDR3 DNA: TGCAGTGCTAGAGCCAGACAGGGGAAGAAATCACCCCTCCACTTT
V gene: TRBV20-1
D gene: TRBD1
clone size: -
CDR3 length: 15
J gene: TRBJ1-6

CDR3 protein: CASSLPEVTGPGELFF
CDR3 DNA: TGCGCCAGCAGCCTTCCCGAGGTGACAGGGCCCGGGGAGCTGTTTTTT
V gene: TRBV5-1
D gene: TRBD1
clone size: -
CDR3 length: 16
J gene: TRBJ2-2

CDR3 protein: CAIGGLAGKTGELFF
CDR3 DNA: TGTGCCATCGGGGGACTAGCGGGGAAAACCGGGGAGCTGTTTTTT
V gene: TRBV10-3
D gene: TRBD2
clone size: -
CDR3 length: 15
J gene: TRBJ2-2

CDR3 protein: CASSLAGQGRGETQYF
CDR3 DNA: TGTGCCAGCAGTTTAGCGGGACAGGGGAGGGGAGAGACCCAGTACTTC
V gene: TRBV12-3/TRBV12-4
D gene: TRBD1
clone size: few
CDR3 length: 16
J gene: TRBJ2-5

CDR3 protein: CSLWDRGKETQYF
CDR3 DNA: TGCAGTCTTTGGGACAGGGGTAAAGAGACCCAGTACTTC
V gene: TRBV20-1
D gene: TRBD1
clone size: -
CDR3 length: 13
J gene: TRBJ2-5